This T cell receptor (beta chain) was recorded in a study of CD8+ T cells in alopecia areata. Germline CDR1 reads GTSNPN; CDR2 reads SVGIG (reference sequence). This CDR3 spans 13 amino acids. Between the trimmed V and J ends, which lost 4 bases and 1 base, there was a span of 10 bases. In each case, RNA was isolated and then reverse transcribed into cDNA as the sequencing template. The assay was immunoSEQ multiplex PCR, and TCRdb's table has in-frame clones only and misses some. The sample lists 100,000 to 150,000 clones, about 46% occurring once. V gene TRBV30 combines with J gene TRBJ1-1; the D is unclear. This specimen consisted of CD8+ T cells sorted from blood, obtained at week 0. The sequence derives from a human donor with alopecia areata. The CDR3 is CAWNWGTNTEAFF. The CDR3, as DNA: TGTGCCTGGAATTGGGGTACGAACACTGAAGCTTTCTTT.